This section outlines one TCR beta chain sequence together with its context. This entry belongs to a study of coeliac disease. The CDR3 is 16 residues long. V lost 0 bases to trimming and J lost 6 bases; unmatched junction nucleotides: 7. CDR1 is MGHRA, CDR2 YSYEKL, per germline. Profiled with immunoSEQ multiplex PCR; TCRdb holds only in-frame clones, not every one. The sample consists of roughly 2,500 clones, approximately 64% of them appearing once. The sequenced sample consisted of intraepithelial lymphocytes from the gut. The receptor was isolated from a woman aged 70-85 years with celiac disease on a gluten-free diet. This sequence joins TRBV4-1 and TRBJ2-7; 11 nucleotides match TRBD2. The CDR3 sequence: CASSQEAQLAGGEQYF. The CDR3 DNA follows: TGCGCCAGCAGCCAAGAGGCCCAGCTAGCGGGGGGCGAGCAGTACTTC.